These 29 T cell receptor beta chains share one sample of origin, sequenced in a study of T-cell memory formation after mild COVID-19. TCRdb re-analysed the 5' RACE reads in MiXCR, keeping a single row per CDR3 protein. The table includes around 320,000 distinct CDR3 sequences, approximately 14% detected once. The source material was PBMCs or a T cell subset sorted from them (not recorded which). Source of these receptors: a man aged 18 to 29 who had mild COVID-19 (a few samples of this study predate the infection). Cell type and time point are not known.

There are a few counts of this clonotype. The chain links TRBV11-2 to TRBJ2-1; maybe TRBD2 (6 bases). Germline CDR1 reads SGHAT; CDR2 reads FQNNGV. This CDR3 spans 14 amino acids. Trimming cost V 4 bases and J 2 bases, with 9 bases left between them. CDR3 region: CASSYGGTYNEQFF. In nucleotides, the CDR3 is TGTGCCAGCAGCTATGGCGGGACCTACAATGAGCAGTTCTTC. Looking up the rest from reference TRBV11-2 and TRBJ2-1 gives the full variable domain: EAGVAQSPRYKIIEKRQSVAFWCNPISGHATLYWYQQILGQGPKLLIQFQNNGVVDDSQLPKDRFSAERLKGVDSTLKIQPAKLEDSAVYLCASSYGGTYNEQFFGPGTRLTVL.

This clonotype was observed a handful of times. This chain connects TRBV29-1 to TRBJ2-4; 9 bases map to TRBD2. CDR1 SQVTM and CDR2 ANQGSEA come from the germline V gene. V lost 7 bases, J lost 3 bases, and 22 bases stayed unmatched. The CDR3 runs 19 residues. The CDR3: CSAKIFGGGVGFGKNIQYF. The DNA of the CDR3 is TGCAGCGCCAAGATTTTTGGCGGGGGGGTTGGTTTTGGCAAAAACATTCAGTACTTC. The full variable domain, its missing parts supplied by reference TRBV29-1 and TRBJ2-4, is SAVISQKPSRDICQRGTSLTIQCQVDSQVTMMFWYRQQPGQSLTLIATANQGSEATYESGFVIDKFPISRPNLTFSTLTVSNMSPEDSSIYLCSAKIFGGGVGFGKNIQYFGAGTRLSVL.

This clonotype turned up a few times. V gene TRBV20-1 combines with J gene TRBJ1-1; no reliable D call. CDR3 length equals 13 residues. V was cut by 0 bases and J by 1 base, with 6 bases left in between. Germline V gene sequence: CDR1 DFQATT, CDR2 SNEGSKA (reference sequence). CDR3 coding DNA: TGCAGTGCTAGAGATTTGGCGAACACTGAAGCTTTCTTT. Amino acid sequence: CSARDLANTEAFF.

This clonotype came up a few times. The gene calls are TRBV7-2 and TRBJ1-4; 9 positions agree with TRBD1. The CDR3 covers 15 residues. Losses at the gene ends were 4 bases for V and 7 bases for J; bases not matched to a gene: 7. Germline V CDR1 and CDR2: SGHTA, FQGNSA. CDR3 bases: TGTGCCAGCAGCTCCCACAGGGGGCCGGGTGAAAAACTGTTTTTT. Its translation: CASSSHRGPGEKLFF.

The V and J genes are TRBV7-2 and TRBJ2-1, with D possibly matching TRBD1 (5 bases). V lost 3 bases and J lost 3, with 6 bases in between. Germline V gene sequence: CDR1 SGHTA, CDR2 FQGNSA. The CDR3 is 13 amino acids. The CDR3 DNA sequence: TGTGCCAGCAGCTTCGGACACTACAATGAGCAGTTCTTC. As protein: CASSFGHYNEQFF.

This clonotype occurred a few times. The chain has TRBV4-1 and TRBJ2-7, with 11 bases that match TRBD1. Germline V gives CDR1 MGHRA, CDR2 YSYEKL. The ends lost 4 bases at V and 4 bases at J; junction bases unmatched: 6. This CDR3 is 15 amino acids long. CDR3 sequence reads: CASSLGQGALYEQYF. CDR3 in DNA: TGCGCCAGCAGCCTCGGACAGGGGGCTCTATACGAGCAGTACTTC.

This clonotype was counted many times. V and J are TRBV4-2 and TRBJ2-7; the D is unclear. CDR3 length: 14 amino acids. The V gene's germline CDR1 is LGHNA and CDR2 YNFKEQ. Trimming cost V 0 bases and J 2 bases, with 8 bases left between them. CDR3 loop: CASSQDYVPYEQYF. CDR3 DNA: TGTGCCAGCAGCCAAGACTATGTCCCCTACGAGCAGTACTTC.

This clonotype was detected only a few times. The chain links TRBV29-1 to TRBJ2-4; weak D call: TRBD1 (6 bases). The CDR3 has 14 amino acids. Trimming pared 7 bases from V and 3 bases from J, leaving 16 bases between. Germline loops: CDR1 SQVTM, CDR2 ANQGSEA. CDR3 in DNA: TGCAGCGCCGAAGGGGGATCGGGCAAAAACATTCAGTACTTC. Encoded protein: CSAEGGSGKNIQYF.

This clonotype was observed a few times. The chain recombines TRBV7-2 with TRBJ2-3, with 7 bases matching TRBD2. CDR1 is SGHTA, CDR2 FQGNSA, per germline. The length of the CDR3 is 15 residues. V shed 0 bases and J 5 bases; nucleotides not matched to a gene: 5. In nucleotides, the CDR3 is TGTGCCAGCAGCTTAGCGCTTGGGGGGGGAGATACGCAGTATTTT. The encoded protein is CASSLALGGGDTQYF.

Comment on this clonotype: This may be a read error, as it is one base from a much larger clone. The gene calls are TRBV9 and TRBJ1-6, with TRBD1 matching over 7 bases. Per the germline V gene, CDR1 is SGDLS and CDR2 is YYNGEE. There are 14 residues in the CDR3. The CDR3 DNA is TGTGCCAGCAGCGTAGAAGGACAGGCGACACCCATCCACTTT. It yields the protein CASSVEGQATPIHF.

V is TRBV12-3 or TRBV12-4 and J is TRBJ2-1; tentative D call: TRBD2 (5 bases). V lost 7 bases, J lost 10 bases, and 11 bases lay in between. This CDR3 is built from 11 residues. CDR3 DNA: TGTGCCAGCAACAAGGGAGCCGAGCAGTTCTTC. Its protein is CASNKGAEQFF.

The chain uses TRBV29-1 and TRBJ2-3, with D maybe TRBD1 (5 bases). The V and J ends lost 4 bases and 0 bases respectively, with 11 bases between them. The CDR3 has 14 residues. Per the germline V gene, CDR1 is SQVTM and CDR2 is ANQGSEA. Here the CDR3 DNA reads TGCAGCGTTGGGTCAGGGTATAGCACAGATACGCAGTATTTT. Translation gives CSVGSGYSTDTQYF.

V gene TRBV20-1 combines with J gene TRBJ1-1, with 7 positions matching TRBD1. The CDR3 is 14 amino acids. Germline lookup yields CDR1 DFQATT and CDR2 SNEGSKA (reference sequence). The V segment lost 4 bases and the J segment 2 bases; nucleotides outside the gene matches: 7. In DNA form, the CDR3 reads TGCAGTGCTACGACAGGGATGGGAAACACTGAAGCTTTCTTT. Translating it yields CSATTGMGNTEAFF.

The chain is built from TRBV15 and TRBJ2-1, with TRBD2 matching over 9 bases. V trimming: 5 bases; J trimming: 9 bases; junction bases outside the gene matches: 2. This CDR3 has 12 amino acids. CDR1 and CDR2 (germline): LNHNV, YYDKDF (reference sequence). The CDR3 here is CATSPRGGEQFF. CDR3 coding DNA: TGTGCCACCAGCCCGCGGGGGGGTGAGCAGTTCTTC.

This clonotype was seen more than once but under ten times. The V call is TRBV20-1, the J call TRBJ1-2; perhaps TRBD1 as D (5 bases). The CDR3 runs to 11 residues. Germline V lookup: CDR1 DFQATT, CDR2 SNEGSKA (reference sequence). The CDR3 DNA reads as TGCAGGGGCGGGGGTATCTATGGCTACACCTTC. Translating gives CRGGGIYGYTF.

This clonotype came up a few times. The J gene is TRBJ2-3, the V gene TRBV12-3 or TRBV12-4; possibly TRBD1 for D (5 bases). Trimming removed 4 bases at V and 0 bases at J, with 8 bases between. The CDR3 contains 14 residues. As DNA, the CDR3 is TGTGCCAGCAGTTGGAAGGGGAGCACAGATACGCAGTATTTT. It specifies CASSWKGSTDTQYF.

This chain links TRBV5-4 with TRBJ1-1; TRBD1 matches at 7 bases. The J segment lost 0 bases and the V segment lost 3 bases, leaving 8 bases of the junction unmatched. Germline CDR1 and CDR2: SGHNT and YYREEE (reference sequence). This CDR3 is built from 16 residues. The DNA for the CDR3 is TGTGCCAGCAGCTCCCGGTCGGGACAGATGAACACTGAAGCTTTCTTT. Amino acid sequence: CASSSRSGQMNTEAFF. Together with reference TRBV5-4 and TRBJ1-1, the CDR3 gives the full variable domain: ETGVTQSPTHLIKTRGQQVTLRCSSQSGHNTVSWYQQALGQGPQFIFQYYREEENGRGNFPPRFSGLQFPNYSSELNVNALELDDSALYLCASSSRSGQMNTEAFFGQGTRLTVV.

The V call is TRBV5-4, the J call TRBJ2-7; 9 nucleotides line up with TRBD1. V lost 2 bases to trimming and J lost 2 bases; unmatched junction nucleotides: 5. The CDR3 has 15 residues. Germline assignment: CDR1 SGHNT and CDR2 YYREEE (reference sequence). In DNA, the CDR3 is TGTGCCAGCAGCTTTACAGGGGGCGCGACCTACGAGCAGTACGTC. It specifies CASSFTGGATYEQYV.

This sequence joins TRBV6-5 and TRBJ2-5; D not resolved. The CDR3 has 13 amino acids. Between the trimmed V and J ends, which lost 6 bases and 5 bases, there was a span of 13 bases. Germline CDR1 is MNHEY and CDR2 is SVGAGI. CDR3 sequence: CASRVSGYETQYF. DNA for the CDR3: TGTGCCAGCAGGGTCAGTGGTTACGAGACCCAGTACTTC.

In this sample, this clonotype turned up a few times. The CDR3 DNA follows: TGTGCCACCAGTGTCAGGACCGGGGAGCTGTTTTTT. Protein: CATSVRTGELFF. V and J are TRBV24-1 and TRBJ2-2; D is uncertain. Germline V gene sequence: CDR1 KGHDR, CDR2 SFDVKD. Trimming took off 5 bases at V and 5 bases at J, with 5 bases between the two ends. This CDR3 has 12 amino acids.

This sequence joins TRBV21-1 and TRBJ1-1; TRBD1 was called by the table and not checked on the DNA. TRBV21-1 is shown as a pseudogene. The CDR3 is 13 amino acids. This chain's CDR3 is CASRGQMGTEAFF. The CDR3 coding sequence is TGTGCCAGCAGAGGACAGATGGGGACTGAAGCTTTCTTT.

This clonotype was observed a handful of times. The chain links TRBV20-1 to TRBJ2-4; perhaps TRBD1 as D (7 bases). The CDR3 consists of 15 residues. Looked up from germline, CDR1 is DFQATT and CDR2 is SNEGSKA (reference sequence). V shed 6 bases and J shed 0 bases, with 15 bases lying between them. The CDR3 here is CSAEGQNIAKNIQYF. As DNA, the CDR3 is TGCAGTGCGGAGGGACAGAATATAGCCAAAAACATTCAGTACTTC.

V usage is TRBV6-6 and J usage is TRBJ2-2; 7 nucleotides line up with TRBD1. J gave up 1 base and V 2 bases, and 4 bases lay outside the gene matches. Germline loops: CDR1 MNHNY, CDR2 SVGAGI (reference sequence). The CDR3 is 16 residues long. The DNA of the CDR3 is TGTGCCAGCAGTTACCCAGGGGGATTGAACACCGGGGAGCTGTTTTTT. Translated: CASSYPGGLNTGELFF.

The table lists this clonotype with a few counts. The rearrangement links TRBV14 to TRBJ2-7; maybe TRBD1 (5 bases). This CDR3 spans 14 amino acids. Germline V gives CDR1 SGHDN, CDR2 FVKESK. V was shortened by 3 bases and J by 2 bases, with 11 bases between the two germline ends. The CDR3 protein is CASSHDSSPYEQYF. In nucleotides, the CDR3 is TGTGCCAGCAGCCACGACAGCTCCCCCTACGAGCAGTACTTC. The variable domain in full, with the rest retrieved from reference TRBV14 and TRBJ2-7, is EAGVTQFPSHSVIEKGQTVTLRCDPISGHDNLYWYRRVMGKEIKFLLHFVKESKQDESGMPNNRFLAERTGGTYSTLKVQPAELEDSGVYFCASSHDSSPYEQYFGPGTRLTVT.

The V gene is TRBV20-1, the J gene TRBJ2-4; no reliable D call. This CDR3 spans 13 amino acids. The V gene lost 5 bases and the J gene lost 0 bases, with 8 bases spanning the gap. Looked up from germline, CDR1 is DFQATT and CDR2 is SNEGSKA (reference sequence). The CDR3 here is CSASALAKNIQYF. The CDR3 nucleotides read TGCAGTGCTTCCGCTTTAGCCAAAAACATTCAGTACTTC.

The gene calls are TRBV2 and TRBJ1-5; no reliable D call. CDR3 length: 14 residues. Per germline, CDR1 SNHLY and CDR2 FYNNEI. Trimming took off 4 bases at V and 6 bases at J, with 13 bases between the two ends. In DNA, the CDR3 is TGTGCCAGCAGTGCTGGGTGGGGTGCTCAGCCCCAGCATTTT. As protein: CASSAGWGAQPQHF.

This clonotype has a handful of counts. The rearrangement uses TRBV12-3 or TRBV12-4 and TRBJ1-1; D might be TRBD1 (6 bases). The ends were cut back, 3 bases at V and 8 bases at J, with 16 bases in the middle. This CDR3 is 14 amino acids long. The CDR3 sequence: CASSFVTGEREAFF. CDR3 nucleotide sequence: TGTGCCAGCAGTTTCGTGACAGGTGAGAGGGAAGCTTTCTTT.

In its sample, this clonotype was seen a few times. V and J are TRBV4-3 and TRBJ2-3, with 8 bases lining up with TRBD2. The CDR3 is 13 amino acids. Germline assignment: CDR1 LGHNA and CDR2 YSLEER. The junction had 4 bases not matched to a gene; V was cut back by 0 bases and J by 11 bases. CDR3 sequence reads: CASSQDPAGGQYF. The DNA of the CDR3 is TGCGCCAGCAGCCAAGATCCGGCGGGGGGGCAGTATTTT.

This chain connects TRBV12-3 or TRBV12-4 to TRBJ1-2; TRBD1 is a possible D gene (5 bases). Trimming cost V 8 bases and J 3 bases, with 19 bases left between them. The CDR3 is made up of 15 amino acids. As DNA, the CDR3 is TGTGCCAGCGATCCCCCGGGACTTAGGCACTATGGCTACACCTTC. Translated, it gives CASDPPGLRHYGYTF.